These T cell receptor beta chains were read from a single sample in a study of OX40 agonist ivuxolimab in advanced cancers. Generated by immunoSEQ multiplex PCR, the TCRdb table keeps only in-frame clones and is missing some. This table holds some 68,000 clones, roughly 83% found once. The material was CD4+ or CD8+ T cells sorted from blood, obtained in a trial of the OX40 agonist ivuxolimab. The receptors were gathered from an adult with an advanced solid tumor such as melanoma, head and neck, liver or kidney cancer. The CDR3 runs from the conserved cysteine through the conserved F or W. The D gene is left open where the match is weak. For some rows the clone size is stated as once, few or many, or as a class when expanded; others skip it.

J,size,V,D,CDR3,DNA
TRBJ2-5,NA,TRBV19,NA,CASSIGLIDQETQYF,TGTGCCAGTAGTATTGGCCTTATTGATCAAGAGACCCAGTACTTC
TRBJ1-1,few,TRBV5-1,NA,CASSLRGEFTEAFF,TGCGCCAGCAGCTTGAGGGGGGAGTTCACTGAAGCTTTCTTT
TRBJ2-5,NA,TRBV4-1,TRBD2,CASSQVRAGGGETQYF,TGCGCCAGCAGCCAAGTTCGAGCGGGGGGAGGGGAGACCCAGTACTTC
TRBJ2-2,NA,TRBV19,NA,CASSLRRLNTGELFF,TGTGCCAGTAGTTTGCGTCGCTTGAACACCGGGGAGCTGTTTTTT
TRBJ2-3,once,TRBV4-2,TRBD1,CASSQGQGSEDTQYF,TGTGCCAGCAGCCAGGGACAGGGCTCAGAAGATACGCAGTATTTT
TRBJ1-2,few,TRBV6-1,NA,CASSPGPRGYTF,TGTGCCAGCAGTCCTGGGCCTCGTGGCTACACCTTC
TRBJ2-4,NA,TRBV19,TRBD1,CASSTDRGNIQYF,TGTGCCAGTAGTACGGACAGGGGGAACATTCAGTACTTC
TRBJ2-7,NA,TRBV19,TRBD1,CASSPRQGAYSYEQYF,TGTGCCAGTAGTCCTCGACAGGGGGCGTACTCCTACGAGCAGTACTTC
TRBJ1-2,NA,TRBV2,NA,CASSEDSLANYGYTF,TGTGCCAGCAGTGAAGACAGCCTAGCTAACTATGGCTACACCTTC
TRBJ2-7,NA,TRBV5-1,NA,CASSPNQRPYGQYF,TGCGCCAGCAGCCCCAACCAGAGGCCCTACGGGCAGTACTTC
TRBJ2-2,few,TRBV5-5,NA,CASLEVLNTGELFF,TGTGCCAGCCTCGAGGTCCTGAACACCGGGGAGCTGTTTTTT
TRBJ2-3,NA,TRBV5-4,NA,CASSLGGTVRGDTQYF,TGTGCCAGCAGCTTAGGGGGGACTGTCAGGGGAGATACGCAGTATTTT
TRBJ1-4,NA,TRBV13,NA,CASSLHRGATNEKLFF,TGTGCCAGCAGCTTACATAGGGGGGCAACTAATGAAAAACTGTTTTTT
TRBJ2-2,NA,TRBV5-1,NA,CASSSWSNTGELFF,TGCGCCAGCAGCTCCTGGTCGAACACCGGGGAGCTGTTTTTT
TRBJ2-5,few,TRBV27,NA,CASSLASQGRETQYF,TGTGCCAGCAGTCTCGCTTCGCAGGGGAGGGAGACCCAGTACTTC
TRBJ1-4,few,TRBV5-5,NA,CASSPGSYNEKLFF,TGTGCCAGCAGCCCCGGGTCCTATAATGAAAAACTGTTTTTT
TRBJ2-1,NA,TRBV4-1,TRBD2,CASSRLAGAFGSSYNEQFF,TGCGCCAGCAGCCGACTAGCGGGGGCCTTCGGAAGCTCCTACAATGAGCAGTTCTTC
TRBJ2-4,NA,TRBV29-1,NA,CSVAKGGAGNIQYF,TGCAGCGTTGCTAAGGGGGGAGCGGGAAACATTCAGTACTTC
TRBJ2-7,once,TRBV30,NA,CAWSVDSSYEQYF,TGTGCCTGGAGTGTAGATAGCTCCTACGAGCAGTACTTC
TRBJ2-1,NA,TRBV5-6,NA,CASSLPAGPSYNEQFF,TGTGCCAGCAGCTTACCCGCGGGACCCTCCTACAATGAGCAGTTCTTC
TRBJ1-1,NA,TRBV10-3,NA,CAISERTGITEAFF,TGTGCCATCAGTGAGCGAACAGGGATCACTGAAGCTTTCTTT
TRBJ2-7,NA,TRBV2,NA,CASSPFSYEQYF,TGTGCCAGCAGTCCTTTCTCCTACGAGCAGTACTTC
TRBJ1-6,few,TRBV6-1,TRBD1,CASTRQGGNSPLHF,TGTGCCAGCACCAGACAGGGAGGGAATTCACCCCTCCACTTT
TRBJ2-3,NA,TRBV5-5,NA,CASSPTPGASTDTQYF,TGTGCCAGCAGCCCGACACCGGGGGCCTCCACAGATACGCAGTATTTT
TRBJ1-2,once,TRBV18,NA,CASSPSRDVGYGYTF,TGTGCCAGCTCACCGTCCAGGGATGTCGGCTATGGCTACACCTTC
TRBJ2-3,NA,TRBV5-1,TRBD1,CASSSGGGVDTQYF,TGCGCCAGCAGCTCAGGGGGTGGGGTAGATACGCAGTATTTT
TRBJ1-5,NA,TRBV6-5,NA,CASSFTGQSNQPQHF,TGTGCCAGCAGCTTCACAGGGCAAAGCAATCAGCCCCAGCATTTT
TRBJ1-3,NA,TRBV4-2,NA,CASSQETAVPLSGNTIYF,TGTGCCAGCAGCCAAGAGACAGCGGTCCCACTCTCTGGAAACACCATATATTTT
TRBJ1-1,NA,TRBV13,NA,CASSFSQARPEAFF,TGTGCCAGCAGCTTTTCCCAAGCAAGGCCTGAAGCTTTCTTT
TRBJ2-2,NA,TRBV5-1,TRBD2,CASSLWGLGAGELFF,TGCGCCAGCAGCTTGTGGGGACTAGGGGCCGGGGAGCTGTTTTTT
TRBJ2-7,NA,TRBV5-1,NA,CASSLGHPGEQYF,TGCGCCAGCAGCTTGGGACACCCCGGTGAGCAGTACTTC
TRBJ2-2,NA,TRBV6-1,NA,CASLWGGRTGELFF,TGTGCCAGCTTATGGGGAGGAAGGACCGGGGAGCTGTTTTTT
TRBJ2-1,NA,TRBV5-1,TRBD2,CASSFFGRGGVSSKEQFF,TGCGCCAGCAGCTTTTTCGGACGGGGGGGCGTATCGTCAAAGGAGCAGTTCTTC
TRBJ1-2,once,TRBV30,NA,CAWSVARQGGYTF,TGTGCCTGGAGTGTCGCGCGGCAAGGTGGCTACACCTTC
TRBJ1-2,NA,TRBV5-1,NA,CASSLVQISSGYTF,TGCGCCAGCAGCTTGGTACAGATTTCGAGTGGCTACACCTTC
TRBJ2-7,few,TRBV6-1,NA,CASSPRTSSYEQYF,TGTGCCAGCAGCCCCCGGACGTCCTCCTACGAGCAGTACTTC
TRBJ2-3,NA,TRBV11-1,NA,CASSLATDTQYF,TGTGCCAGCAGCTTAGCCACAGATACGCAGTATTTT
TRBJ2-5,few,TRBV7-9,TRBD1,CASSLVVGTAYGVTQYF,TGTGCCAGCAGCTTAGTTGTTGGGACAGCCTATGGGGTGACCCAGTACTTC
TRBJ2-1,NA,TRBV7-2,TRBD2,CASSLVLQGLGTRYNEQFF,TGTGCCAGCAGCTTAGTTCTTCAGGGTCTAGGGACTAGATACAATGAGCAGTTCTTC
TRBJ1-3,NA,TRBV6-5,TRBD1,CASSYDRGRNTIYF,TGTGCCAGCAGTTACGACAGGGGTAGAAACACCATATATTTT
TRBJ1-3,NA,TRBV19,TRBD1,CGTGDLTGNTIYF,TGTGGGACAGGGGATTTAACTGGAAACACCATATATTTT
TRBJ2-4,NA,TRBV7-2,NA,CASSLGLIAKNIQYF,TGTGCCAGCAGCTTAGGTTTGATAGCCAAAAACATTCAGTACTTC
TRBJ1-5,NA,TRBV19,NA,CASSVGFNQPQHF,TGTGCCAGTAGTGTGGGATTCAATCAGCCCCAGCATTTT
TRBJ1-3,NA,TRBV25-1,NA,CASNRAAGNTIYF,TGTGCCAGCAACAGGGCTGCTGGAAACACCATATATTTT
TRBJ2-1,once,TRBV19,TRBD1,CASSMKGQGAYEQFF,TGTGCCAGTAGTATGAAGGGACAGGGGGCGTATGAGCAGTTCTTC
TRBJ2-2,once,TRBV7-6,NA,CASSLGSPPNTGELFF,TGTGCCAGCAGCTTAGGTTCGCCTCCGAACACCGGGGAGCTGTTTTTT
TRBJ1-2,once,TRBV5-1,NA,CASSLAGRSGYTF,TGCGCCAGCAGCTTGGCGGGACGCAGTGGCTACACCTTC
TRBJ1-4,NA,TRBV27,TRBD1,CASSLSTGGNEKLFF,TGTGCCAGCAGTTTATCGACAGGGGGCAATGAAAAACTGTTTTTT